The subject of this entry is one TCR beta chain. The data stem from a study of cytomegalovirus exposure and HLA in healthy donors. TCRdb's table, derived via immunoSEQ multiplex PCR, lists solely in-frame clones and lacks some. The sample consists of some 80,000 clones, roughly 96% of them appearing once. Trimming removed 6 bases at V and 6 bases at J, with 11 bases between. Germline V gene lookup returns CDR1 KGHSH and CDR2 LQKENI. CDR3 length equals 12 residues. This chain joins TRBV18 and TRBJ1-2; D gene uncertain. The sequence was obtained from a woman aged 18-29 years in good health and CMV-seronegative. The sample was PBMCs. For the CDR3, the DNA is TGTGCCAGCTCCAAAAACGGGGATGGCTACACCTTC. Translation gives CASSKNGDGYTF.